This T cell receptor (beta chain) was sequenced in a study of pediatric ulcerative colitis. Regarding the study as a whole: Compared with controls, ulcerative colitis showed greater blood-rectum clone sharing. Repertoires came from total lymphocyte DNA, so rare subsets like regulatory T cells may be missed. Rectal repertoires separated controls, mild-moderate and acute severe colitis.

One to two pinch biopsies were taken from the rectum during colonoscopy. The assay was run at survey level. TCRdb's table, derived via immunoSEQ multiplex PCR, lists solely in-frame clones and lacks some. The data hold around 34,000 clones, with 80% to 85% observed a single time. Turning to this clone: The antigen remains unidentified.

The clonotype was recovered from a boy between 10 and 17 years old with mild ulcerative colitis. Specimen: gut tissue.

The CDR3: CASSPQTGAIGTEAFF. In DNA form, the CDR3 reads TGTGCCAGCTCACCACAGACAGGGGCGATTGGGACTGAAGCTTTCTTT. The J gene is TRBJ1-1, the V gene TRBV18; 8 nucleotides align to TRBD1. Germline assignment: CDR1 KGHSH and CDR2 LQKENI. V lost 1 base to trimming and J lost 5 bases; unmatched junction nucleotides: 9. The CDR3 covers 16 residues.